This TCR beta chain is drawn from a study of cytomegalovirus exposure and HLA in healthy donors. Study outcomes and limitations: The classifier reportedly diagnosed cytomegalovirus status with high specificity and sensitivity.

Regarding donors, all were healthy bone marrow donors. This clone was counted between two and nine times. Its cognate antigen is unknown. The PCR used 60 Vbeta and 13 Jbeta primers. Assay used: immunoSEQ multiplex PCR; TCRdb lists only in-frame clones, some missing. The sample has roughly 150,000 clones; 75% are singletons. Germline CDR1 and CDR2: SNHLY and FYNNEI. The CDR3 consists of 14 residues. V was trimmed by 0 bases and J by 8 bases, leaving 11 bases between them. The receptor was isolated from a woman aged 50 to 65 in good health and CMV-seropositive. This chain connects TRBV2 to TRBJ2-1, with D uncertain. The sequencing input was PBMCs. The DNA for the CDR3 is TGTGCCAGCAGTGAAGCGCGTACGAGCGATGAGCAGTTCTTC. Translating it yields CASSEARTSDEQFF.